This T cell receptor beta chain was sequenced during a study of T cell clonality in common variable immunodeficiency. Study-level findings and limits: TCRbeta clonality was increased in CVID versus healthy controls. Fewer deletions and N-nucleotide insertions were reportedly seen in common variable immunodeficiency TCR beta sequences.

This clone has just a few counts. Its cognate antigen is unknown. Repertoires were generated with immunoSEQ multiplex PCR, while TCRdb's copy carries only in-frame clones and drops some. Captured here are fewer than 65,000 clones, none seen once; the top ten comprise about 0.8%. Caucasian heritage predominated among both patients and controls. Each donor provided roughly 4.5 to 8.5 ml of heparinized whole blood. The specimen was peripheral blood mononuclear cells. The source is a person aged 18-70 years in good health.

The CDR3 here is CASSAAGNYGYTF. CDR3 DNA, as far as it was read: TGCGCCAGCAGCGCGGCGGGTAACTATGGC. This rearrangement joins TRBV5-1 to TRBJ1-2, with D hard to call. The CDR3 end lies 3 residues beyond the end of the read and is filled in from the germline J gene. The CDR3 has 13 amino acids. The ends were cut back, 4 bases at V and 1 base at J, with 8 bases in the middle. Germline V gene data show CDR1 as SGHRS and CDR2 as YFSETQ.